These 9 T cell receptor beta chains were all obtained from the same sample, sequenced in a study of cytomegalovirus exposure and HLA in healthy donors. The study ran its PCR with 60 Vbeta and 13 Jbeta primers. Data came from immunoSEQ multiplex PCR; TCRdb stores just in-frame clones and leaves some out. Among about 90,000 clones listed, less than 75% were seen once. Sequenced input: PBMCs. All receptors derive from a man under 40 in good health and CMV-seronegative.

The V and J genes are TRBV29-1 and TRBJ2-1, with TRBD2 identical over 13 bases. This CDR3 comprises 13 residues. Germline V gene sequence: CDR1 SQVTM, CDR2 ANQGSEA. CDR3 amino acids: CSGTSGNYNEQFF. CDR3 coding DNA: TGCAGTGGGACTAGCGGGAACTACAATGAGCAGTTCTTC.

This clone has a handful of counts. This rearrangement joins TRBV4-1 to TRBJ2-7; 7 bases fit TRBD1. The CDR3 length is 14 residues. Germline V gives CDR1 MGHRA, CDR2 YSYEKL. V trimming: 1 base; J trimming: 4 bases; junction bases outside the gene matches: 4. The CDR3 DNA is TGCGCCAGCAGCCAAGGACAGGGCTTATACGAGCAGTACTTC. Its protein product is CASSQGQGLYEQYF.

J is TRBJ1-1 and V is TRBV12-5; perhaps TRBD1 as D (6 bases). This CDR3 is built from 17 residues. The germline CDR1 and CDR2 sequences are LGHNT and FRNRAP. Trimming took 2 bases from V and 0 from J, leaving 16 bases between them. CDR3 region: CASGLRLPGAVNTEAFF. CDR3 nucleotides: TGTGCTAGTGGTTTGCGCCTCCCAGGGGCCGTGAACACTGAAGCTTTCTTT. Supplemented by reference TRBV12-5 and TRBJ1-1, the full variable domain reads DARVTQTPRHKVTEMGQEVTMRCQPILGHNTVFWYRQTMMQGLELLAYFRNRAPLDDSGMPKDRFSAEMPDATLATLKIQPSEPRDSAVYFCASGLRLPGAVNTEAFFGQGTRLTVV.

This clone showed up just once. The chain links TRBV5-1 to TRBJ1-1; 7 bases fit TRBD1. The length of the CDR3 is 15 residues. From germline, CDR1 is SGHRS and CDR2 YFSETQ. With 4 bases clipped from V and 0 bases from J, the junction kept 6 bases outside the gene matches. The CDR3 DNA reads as TGCGCCAGCAGCCCCGACAGGGCCCTGAACACTGAAGCTTTCTTT. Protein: CASSPDRALNTEAFF.

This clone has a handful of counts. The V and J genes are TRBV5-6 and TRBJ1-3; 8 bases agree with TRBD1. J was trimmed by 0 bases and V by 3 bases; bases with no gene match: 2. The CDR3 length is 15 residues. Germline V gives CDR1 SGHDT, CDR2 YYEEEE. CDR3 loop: CASSSQGASGNTIYF. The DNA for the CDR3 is TGTGCCAGCAGCTCGCAGGGGGCCTCTGGAAACACCATATATTTT.

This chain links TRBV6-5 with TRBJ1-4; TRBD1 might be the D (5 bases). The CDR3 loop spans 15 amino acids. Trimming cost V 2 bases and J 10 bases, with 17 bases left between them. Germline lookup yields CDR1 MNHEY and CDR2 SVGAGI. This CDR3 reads CASSYGRDSVVKLFF. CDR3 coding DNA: TGTGCCAGCAGTTACGGTCGGGACTCGGTAGTAAAACTGTTTTTT.

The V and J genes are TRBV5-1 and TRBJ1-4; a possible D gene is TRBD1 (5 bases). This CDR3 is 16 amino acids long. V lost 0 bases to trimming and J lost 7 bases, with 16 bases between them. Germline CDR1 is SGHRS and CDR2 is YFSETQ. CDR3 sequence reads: CASSLAPGGVVEKLFF. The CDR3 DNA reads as TGCGCCAGCAGCTTGGCCCCCGGGGGAGTGGTTGAAAAACTGTTTTTT.

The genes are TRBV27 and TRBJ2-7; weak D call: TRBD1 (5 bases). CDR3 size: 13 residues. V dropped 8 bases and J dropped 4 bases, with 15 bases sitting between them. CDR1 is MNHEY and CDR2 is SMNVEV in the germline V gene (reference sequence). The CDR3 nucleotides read TGTGCCAGCGGCTTAGTCAGGGCGTACGAGCAGTACTTC. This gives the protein CASGLVRAYEQYF.

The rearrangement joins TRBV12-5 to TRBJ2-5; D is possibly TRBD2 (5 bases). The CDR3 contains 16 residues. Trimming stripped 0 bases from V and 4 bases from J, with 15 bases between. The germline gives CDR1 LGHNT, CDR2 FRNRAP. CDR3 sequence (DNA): TGTGCTAGTGGTTTGGTTCTCGGGTCGGGAAGAGAGACCCAGTACTTC. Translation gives CASGLVLGSGRETQYF.